There are a few counts of the clone carrying this T cell receptor beta chain. The antigen is not known. This CDR3 has 17 amino acids. Trimming took 7 bases from V and 4 from J, leaving 25 bases between them. Germline loops: CDR1 MNHNS, CDR2 SASEGT. Time point denoted: persistent/refractory GD, antithyroid drugs over 5 years with positive TRAb. PBMC-derived RNA was used for the TCR library. The data stem from a study of regulatory T cells in long-lasting Graves disease. Building of the TCR beta libraries involved iRepertoire HTBI primers and Arm-PCR of CDR3 regions. Authors' methods: From all samples, identification returned 12 to 15 TRBJ and 60 or so TRBV segments. TCRdb passed the multiplex PCR reads through MiXCR, listing each CDR3 protein once. None of the V and J calls come from the authors' own analysis; TCRdb made them. The sample includes more than 650,000 distinct CDR3 sequences, around 32% of them seen just once.

General study results and limits: Persistent disease was characterized by preferential usage of TRBV28, TRBJ1-2 and TRBJ2-5. The work looked only at peripheral blood and did not look at thyroid tissue.

The sequences come from peripheral blood mononuclear cells (PBMCs), collected when the disease was refractory, from a patient treated with antithyroid drugs. The receptor comes from a female donor with Graves disease. The chain couples TRBV6-1 to TRBJ1-2, with D tentatively TRBD1 (5 bases). This CDR3 is CASMSGTYRDHSYGYTF. The CDR3 DNA is TGTGCCAGCATGTCAGGGACCTATCGCGATCACAGCTATGGCTACACCTTC.